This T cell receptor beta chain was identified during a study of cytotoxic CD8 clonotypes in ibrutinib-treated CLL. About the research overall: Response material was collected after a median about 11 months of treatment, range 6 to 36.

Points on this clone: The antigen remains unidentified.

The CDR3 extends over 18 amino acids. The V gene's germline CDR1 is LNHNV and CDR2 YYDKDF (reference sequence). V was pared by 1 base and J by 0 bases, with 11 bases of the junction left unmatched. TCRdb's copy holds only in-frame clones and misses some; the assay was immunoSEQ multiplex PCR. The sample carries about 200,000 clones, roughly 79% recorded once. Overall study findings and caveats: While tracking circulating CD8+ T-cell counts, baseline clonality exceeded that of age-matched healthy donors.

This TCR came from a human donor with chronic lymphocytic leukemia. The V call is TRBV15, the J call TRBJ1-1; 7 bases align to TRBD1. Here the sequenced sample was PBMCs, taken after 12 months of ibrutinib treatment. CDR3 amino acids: CATSRVFTAGGLNTEAFF. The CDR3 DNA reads TGTGCCACCAGCAGAGTTTTTACGGCAGGGGGTTTGAACACTGAAGCTTTCTTT.